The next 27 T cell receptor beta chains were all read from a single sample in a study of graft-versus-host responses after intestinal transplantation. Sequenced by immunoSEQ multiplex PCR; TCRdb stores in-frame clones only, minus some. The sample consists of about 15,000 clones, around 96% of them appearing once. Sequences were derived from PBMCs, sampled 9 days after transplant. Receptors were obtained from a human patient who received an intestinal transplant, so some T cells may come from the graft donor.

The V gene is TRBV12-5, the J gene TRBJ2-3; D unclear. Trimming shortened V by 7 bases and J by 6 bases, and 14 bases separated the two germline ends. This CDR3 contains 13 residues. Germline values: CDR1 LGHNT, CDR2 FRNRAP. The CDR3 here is CASAVPPFDTQYF. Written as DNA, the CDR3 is TGTGCTAGTGCCGTCCCCCCTTTCGATACGCAGTATTTT.

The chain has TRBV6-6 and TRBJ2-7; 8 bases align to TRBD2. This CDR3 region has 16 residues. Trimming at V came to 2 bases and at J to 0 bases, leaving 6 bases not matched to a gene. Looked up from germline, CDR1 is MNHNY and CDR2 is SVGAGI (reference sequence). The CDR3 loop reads CASSYPTSGPSYEQYF. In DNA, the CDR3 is TGTGCCAGCAGTTACCCCACTAGCGGTCCCTCCTACGAGCAGTACTTC.

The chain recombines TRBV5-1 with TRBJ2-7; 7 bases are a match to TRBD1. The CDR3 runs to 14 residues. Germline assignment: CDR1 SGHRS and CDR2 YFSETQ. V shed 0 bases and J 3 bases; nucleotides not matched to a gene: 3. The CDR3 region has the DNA TGCGCCAGCAGCTTGGAACAGGGGTACTACGAGCAGTACTTC. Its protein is CASSLEQGYYEQYF.

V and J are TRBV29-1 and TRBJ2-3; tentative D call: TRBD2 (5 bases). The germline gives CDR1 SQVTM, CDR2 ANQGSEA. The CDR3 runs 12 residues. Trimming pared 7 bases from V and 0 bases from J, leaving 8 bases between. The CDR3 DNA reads TGCAGCGCCACGGGAAGCACAGATACGCAGTATTTT. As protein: CSATGSTDTQYF.

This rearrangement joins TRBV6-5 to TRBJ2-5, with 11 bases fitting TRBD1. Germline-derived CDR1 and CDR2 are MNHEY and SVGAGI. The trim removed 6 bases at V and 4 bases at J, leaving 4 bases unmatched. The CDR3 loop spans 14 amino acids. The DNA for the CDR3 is TGTGCCAGCAGCCAAGGGACAGGGGGAGAGACCCAGTACTTC. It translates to CASSQGTGGETQYF.

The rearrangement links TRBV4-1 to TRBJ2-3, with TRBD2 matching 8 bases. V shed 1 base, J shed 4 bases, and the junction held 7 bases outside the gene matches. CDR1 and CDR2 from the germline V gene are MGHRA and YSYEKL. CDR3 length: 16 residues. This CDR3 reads CASSQGSGSAADTQYF. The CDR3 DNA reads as TGCGCCAGCAGCCAAGGAAGCGGGAGTGCCGCAGATACGCAGTATTTT.

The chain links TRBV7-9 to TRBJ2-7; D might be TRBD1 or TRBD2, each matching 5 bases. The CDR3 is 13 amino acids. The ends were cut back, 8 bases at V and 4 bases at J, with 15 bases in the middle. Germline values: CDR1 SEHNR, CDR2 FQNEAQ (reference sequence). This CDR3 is CASRPGTGYEQYF. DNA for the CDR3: TGTGCCAGCCGGCCGGGGACGGGGTACGAGCAGTACTTC.

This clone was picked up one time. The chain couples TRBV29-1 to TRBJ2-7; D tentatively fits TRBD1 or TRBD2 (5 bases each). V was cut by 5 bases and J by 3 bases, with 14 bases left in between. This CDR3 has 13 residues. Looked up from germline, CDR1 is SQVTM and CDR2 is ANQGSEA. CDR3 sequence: CSVTGTENYEQYF. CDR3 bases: TGCAGCGTTACCGGGACCGAAAACTACGAGCAGTACTTC.

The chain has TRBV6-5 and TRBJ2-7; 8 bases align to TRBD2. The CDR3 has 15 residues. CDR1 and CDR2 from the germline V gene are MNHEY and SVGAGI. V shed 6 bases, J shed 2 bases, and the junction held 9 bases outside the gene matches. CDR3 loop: CASRPSGGGPYEQYF. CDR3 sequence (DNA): TGTGCCAGCAGACCCTCGGGGGGGGGCCCCTACGAGCAGTACTTC.

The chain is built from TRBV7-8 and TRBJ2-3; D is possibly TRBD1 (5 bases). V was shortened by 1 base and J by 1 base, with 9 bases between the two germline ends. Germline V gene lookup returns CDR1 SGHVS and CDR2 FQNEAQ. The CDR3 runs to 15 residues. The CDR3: CASSLVRVGTDTQYF. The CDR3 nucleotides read TGTGCCAGCAGCTTAGTCAGGGTGGGCACAGATACGCAGTATTTT. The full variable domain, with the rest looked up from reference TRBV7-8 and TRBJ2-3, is GAGVSQSPRYKVAKRGQDVALRCDPISGHVSLFWYQQALGQGPEFLTYFQNEAQLDKSGLPSDRFFAERPEGSVSTLKIQRTQQEDSAVYLCASSLVRVGTDTQYFGPGTRLTVL.

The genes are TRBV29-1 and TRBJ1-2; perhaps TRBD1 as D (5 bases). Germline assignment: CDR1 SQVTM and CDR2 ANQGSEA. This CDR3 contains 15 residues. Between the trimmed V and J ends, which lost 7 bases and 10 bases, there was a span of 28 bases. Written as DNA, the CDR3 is TGCAGCGCGCCTGTTGCCCAGGGCCCCCTCGGTGACTACACCTTC. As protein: CSAPVAQGPLGDYTF.

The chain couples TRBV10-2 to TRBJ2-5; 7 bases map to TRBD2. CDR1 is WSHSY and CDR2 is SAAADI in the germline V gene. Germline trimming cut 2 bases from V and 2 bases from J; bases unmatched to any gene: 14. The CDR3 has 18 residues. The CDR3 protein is CASSEGGYQRGYQETQYF. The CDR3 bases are TGCGCCAGCAGTGAGGGGGGGTACCAGCGGGGATATCAAGAGACCCAGTACTTC.

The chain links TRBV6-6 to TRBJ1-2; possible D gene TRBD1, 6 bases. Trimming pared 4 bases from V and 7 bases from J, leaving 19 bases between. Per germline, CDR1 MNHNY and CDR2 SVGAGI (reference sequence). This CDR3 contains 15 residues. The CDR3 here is CASSSLGQPDSGYTF. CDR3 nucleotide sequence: TGTGCCAGCAGTTCCCTGGGACAACCCGACAGTGGCTACACCTTC.

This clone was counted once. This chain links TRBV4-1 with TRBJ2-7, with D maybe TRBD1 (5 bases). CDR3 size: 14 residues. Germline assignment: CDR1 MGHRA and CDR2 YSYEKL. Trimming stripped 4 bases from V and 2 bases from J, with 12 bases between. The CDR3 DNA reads TGCGCCAGCAGCCCCGCAAGGGGCCCCTACGAGCAGTACTTC. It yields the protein CASSPARGPYEQYF.

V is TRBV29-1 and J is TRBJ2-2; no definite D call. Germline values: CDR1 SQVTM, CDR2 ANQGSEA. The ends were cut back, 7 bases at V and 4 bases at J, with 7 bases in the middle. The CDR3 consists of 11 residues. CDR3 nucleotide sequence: TGCAGCGCCTTCTTCACCGGGGAGCTGTTTTTT. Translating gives CSAFFTGELFF.

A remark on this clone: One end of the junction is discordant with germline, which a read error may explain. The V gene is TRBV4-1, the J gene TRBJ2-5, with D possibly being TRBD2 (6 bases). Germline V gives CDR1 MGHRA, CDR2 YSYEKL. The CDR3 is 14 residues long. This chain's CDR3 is CASSQGTAEETQHF. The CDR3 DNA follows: TGCGCCAGCAGCCAGGGGACTGCTGAAGAGACCCAGCACTTC.

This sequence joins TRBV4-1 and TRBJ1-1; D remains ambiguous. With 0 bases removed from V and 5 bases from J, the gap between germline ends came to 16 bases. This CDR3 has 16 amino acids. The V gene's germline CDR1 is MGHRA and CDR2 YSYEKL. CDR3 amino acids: CASSQDHMEGGTEAFF. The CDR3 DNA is TGCGCCAGCAGCCAAGATCATATGGAGGGAGGGACTGAAGCTTTCTTT.

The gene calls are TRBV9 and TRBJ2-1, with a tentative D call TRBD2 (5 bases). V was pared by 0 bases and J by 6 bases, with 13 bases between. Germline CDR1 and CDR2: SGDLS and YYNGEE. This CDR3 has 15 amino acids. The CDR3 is CASSVESGWGNEQFF. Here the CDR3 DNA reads TGTGCCAGCAGCGTAGAGTCGGGGTGGGGCAATGAGCAGTTCTTC.

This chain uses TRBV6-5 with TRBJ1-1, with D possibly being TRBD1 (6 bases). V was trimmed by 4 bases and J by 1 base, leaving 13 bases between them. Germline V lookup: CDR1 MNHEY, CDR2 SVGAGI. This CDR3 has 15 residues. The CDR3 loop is CASSLGGHSNTEAFF. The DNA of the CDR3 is TGTGCCAGCAGTTTGGGGGGACACTCGAACACTGAAGCTTTCTTT.

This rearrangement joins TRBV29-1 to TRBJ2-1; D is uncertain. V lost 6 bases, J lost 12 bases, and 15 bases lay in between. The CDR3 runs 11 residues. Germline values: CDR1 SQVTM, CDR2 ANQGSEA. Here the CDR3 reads CSVRTIMAQFF. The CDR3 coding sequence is TGCAGCGTCCGAACGATAATGGCGCAGTTCTTC.

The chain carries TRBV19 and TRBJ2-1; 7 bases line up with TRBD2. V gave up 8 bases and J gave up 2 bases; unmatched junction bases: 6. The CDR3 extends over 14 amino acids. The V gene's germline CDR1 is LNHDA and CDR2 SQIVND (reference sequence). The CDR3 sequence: CASGSAGAYNEQFF. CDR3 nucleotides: TGTGCCAGTGGTTCGGCGGGAGCCTACAATGAGCAGTTCTTC. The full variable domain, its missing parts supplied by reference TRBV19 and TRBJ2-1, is DGGITQSPKYLFRKEGQNVTLSCEQNLNHDAMYWYRQDPGQGLRLIYYSQIVNDFQKGDIAEGYSVSREKKESFPLTVTSAQKNPTAFYLCASGSAGAYNEQFFGPGTRLTVL.

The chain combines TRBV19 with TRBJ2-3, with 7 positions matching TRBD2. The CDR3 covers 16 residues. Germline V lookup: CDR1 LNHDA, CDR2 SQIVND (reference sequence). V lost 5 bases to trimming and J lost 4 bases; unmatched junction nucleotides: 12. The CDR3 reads CASSLAGLAVADTQYF. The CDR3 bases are TGTGCCAGTAGTCTGGCTGGGCTAGCGGTCGCAGATACGCAGTATTTT.

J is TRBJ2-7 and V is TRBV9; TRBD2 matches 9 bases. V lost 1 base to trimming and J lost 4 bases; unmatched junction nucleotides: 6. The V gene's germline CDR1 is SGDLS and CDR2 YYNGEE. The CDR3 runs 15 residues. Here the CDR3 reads CASSVSGGRGYEQYF. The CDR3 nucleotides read TGTGCCAGCAGCGTAAGTGGCGGGAGGGGATACGAGCAGTACTTC.

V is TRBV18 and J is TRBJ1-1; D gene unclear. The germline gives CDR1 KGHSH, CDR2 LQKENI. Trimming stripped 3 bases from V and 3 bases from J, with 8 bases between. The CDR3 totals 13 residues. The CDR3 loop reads CASSPGVDTEAFF. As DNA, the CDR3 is TGTGCCAGCTCACCGGGAGTAGACACTGAAGCTTTCTTT.

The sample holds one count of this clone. CDR3 DNA sequence: TGTGCCAGCAGCCCCGCCTGGACGGATAAAGGCTCACCCCTCCACTTT. Encoded protein: CASSPAWTDKGSPLHF. V usage is TRBV9 and J usage is TRBJ1-6; D ambiguous. This CDR3 has 16 amino acids. The germline CDR1 and CDR2 sequences are SGDLS and YYNGEE. The V end was cut by 4 bases, the J end by 10 bases, with 21 bases between.

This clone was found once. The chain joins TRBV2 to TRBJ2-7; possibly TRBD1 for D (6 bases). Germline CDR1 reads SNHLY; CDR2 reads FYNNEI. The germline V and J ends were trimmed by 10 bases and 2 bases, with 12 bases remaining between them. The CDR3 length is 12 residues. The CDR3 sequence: CATGGIPYEQYF. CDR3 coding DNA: TGTGCCACTGGGGGCATCCCCTACGAGCAGTACTTC.

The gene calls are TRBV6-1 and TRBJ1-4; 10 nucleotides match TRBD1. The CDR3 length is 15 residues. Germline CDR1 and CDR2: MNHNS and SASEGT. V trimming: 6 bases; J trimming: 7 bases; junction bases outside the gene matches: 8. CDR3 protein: CASRPGQGMGEKLFF. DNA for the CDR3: TGTGCCAGCAGACCGGGACAGGGGATGGGTGAAAAACTGTTTTTT.